This T cell receptor (beta chain) was sequenced during a study of CD8+CD57+ T cells in acquired aplastic anemia. General study results and limits: CD8+ Simpson's diversity in patients was not significantly different from that in controls. The number of CD8+ CDR3 sequences shared by patients and controls was twenty-nine.

The template used for profiling TCR beta VDJ and CDR3 was genomic DNA. MiXCR, applied by TCRdb to the reads, yields one record per CDR3 protein. The sample lists under 200,000 distinct CDR3 sequences, around half occurring once. V lost 0 bases, J lost 2 bases, and 18 bases lay in between. The CDR3 has 17 amino acids. From germline, CDR1 is SGHRS and CDR2 YFSETQ. This clonotype was found many times. The antigen is unknown. In patients chosen for sequencing, flow cytometry had shown CD8+CD57+ cell expansion. The patients, all of them, had severe acquired aplastic anemia. This clonotype was obtained from a human donor with aplastic anemia. V usage is TRBV5-1 and J usage is TRBJ2-7; the D gene is possibly TRBD1 (5 bases). Sequenced sample: sorted CD4+, CD8+, or CD8+CD57+ T cells (not recorded which) from PBMCs. This chain's CDR3 is CASSLAYGKDSTYEQYF. The CDR3 nucleotides are TGCGCCAGCAGCTTGGCGTATGGCAAAGACAGCACCTACGAGCAGTACTTC.